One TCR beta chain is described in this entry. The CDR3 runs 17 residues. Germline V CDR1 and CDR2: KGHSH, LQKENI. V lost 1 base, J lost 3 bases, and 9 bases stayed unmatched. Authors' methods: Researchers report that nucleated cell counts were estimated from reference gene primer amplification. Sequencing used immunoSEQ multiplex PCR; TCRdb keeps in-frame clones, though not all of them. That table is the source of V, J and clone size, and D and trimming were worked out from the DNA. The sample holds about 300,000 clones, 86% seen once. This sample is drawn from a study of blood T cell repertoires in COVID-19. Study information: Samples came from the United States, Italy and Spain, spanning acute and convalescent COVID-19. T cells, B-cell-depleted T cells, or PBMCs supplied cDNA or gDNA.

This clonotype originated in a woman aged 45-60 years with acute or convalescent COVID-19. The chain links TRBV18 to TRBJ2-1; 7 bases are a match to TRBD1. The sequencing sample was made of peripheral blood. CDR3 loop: CASSPRQGQINYNEQFF. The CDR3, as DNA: TGTGCCAGCTCACCACGGCAGGGACAGATTAACTACAATGAGCAGTTCTTC.